The rows below give T cell receptor beta chains drawn from one sample of a study of T cells in Graves' hyperthyroidism and ophthalmopathy. TCRdb recomputed calls from the multiplex PCR reads with MiXCR, one row per CDR3 protein. Of some 200,000 distinct CDR3 sequences in the sample, about a sixth were seen once. The sample comprised blood. The receptors come from a woman between 45 and 60 years old with Graves' hyperthyroidism. Each CDR3 is given with its conserved first and last residue. A D gene is named only where the DNA matches it firmly. Some rows mark clone size as missing; the rest say once, few, many or name a class of expanded clone.

abundance,v_gene,j_gene,d_gene,CDR3nt,CDR3aa
-,TRBV12-5,TRBJ1-5,-,TGTGCTAGTGGTCGAGGTCAGCCCCAGCATTTT,CASGRGQPQHF
few,TRBV28,TRBJ1-6,-,TGTGCCAGCAGTTTAACTCGGAGGAATTCACCCCTCCACTTT,CASSLTRRNSPLHF
many,TRBV27,TRBJ2-3,TRBD1,TGTGCCAGCAGTTTATCAGGGGGCCGGTCGCAGTATTTT,CASSLSGGRSQYF
-,TRBV7-9,TRBJ2-7,TRBD2,TGTGCCAGCAGCACCTCGGGACTAGCGGTCTCCTACGAGCAGTACTTC,CASSTSGLAVSYEQYF
-,TRBV6-1,TRBJ1-6,-,TGTGCCAGCAGTGCGGGGGACTACTATAATTCACCCCTCCACTTT,CASSAGDYYNSPLHF
many,TRBV11-2,TRBJ1-2,-,TGTGCCAGCAGCGGGATTAACTATGGCTACACCTTC,CASSGINYGYTF
-,TRBV24-1,TRBJ2-1,-,TGTGCCACCAGTGCCCCCTCGGGGAAGAGTGAGCAGTTCTTC,CATSAPSGKSEQFF
-,TRBV20-1,TRBJ2-3,-,TGCAGTGCTAAAGGGGTCACAGATACGCAGTATTTT,CSAKGVTDTQYF
many,TRBV6-2/TRBV6-3,TRBJ2-1,TRBD1,TGTGCCAGCCTATCCGGGGACAGATCGAGCTCCTACAATGAGCAGTTCTTC,CASLSGDRSSSYNEQFF
-,TRBV7-2,TRBJ2-3,TRBD2,TGTGCCAGCAGCTTACGACTAGCGGTCAGGGATACGCAGTATTTT,CASSLRLAVRDTQYF
many,TRBV27,TRBJ1-2,-,TGTGCCAGCAGTTTCCGTGGCAGGGATTATGGCTACACCTTC,CASSFRGRDYGYTF
-,TRBV10-2,TRBJ2-5,-,TGCGCCAGCAGTGAGGGAAATTGGGGGAGCCAAGAGACCCAGTACTTC,CASSEGNWGSQETQYF
-,TRBV27,TRBJ2-2,TRBD2,TGTGCCACGATAGCGGGATCCGGGGAGCTGTTTTTT,CATIAGSGELFF
many,TRBV20-1,TRBJ2-3,TRBD1,TGCAGTGCTAGGGGGACAGGGGAAGATACGCAGTATTTT,CSARGTGEDTQYF
few,TRBV7-9,TRBJ2-7,TRBD1,TGTGCCAGCAGGGCAACGGGACAGGGTTTCTCCGAGCAGTACTTC,CASRATGQGFSEQYF
-,TRBV6-5,TRBJ1-4,TRBD1,TGTGCCAGCAGTTTGAGACAGGGGACAACTAATGAAAAACTGTTTTTT,CASSLRQGTTNEKLFF
many,TRBV7-3,TRBJ2-1,TRBD2,TGTGCCAGCAGCCCGACTAGCGCTCTGCTGGGTGAGCAGTTCTTC,CASSPTSALLGEQFF
few,TRBV15,TRBJ1-1,-,TGTGCCACCAGCCAAGGGGGTTGGTCGAACACTGAAGCTTTCTTT,CATSQGGWSNTEAFF
many,TRBV12-3/TRBV12-4,TRBJ2-1,TRBD2,TGTGCCAGCAGTTTTTCTTGGGCGGTCGTGGGGGGGAGGGAGACATATGAGCAGTTCTTC,CASSFSWAVVGGRETYEQFF
few,TRBV7-3,TRBJ1-2,-,TGTGCCAGCAGCCCAAACGAAGGGACTCCCAAGGTTGGCTACACCTTC,CASSPNEGTPKVGYTF
-,TRBV7-2,TRBJ2-1,-,TGTGCCAGCAGCCATTCAGGGTCGCAGCAGTTCTTC,CASSHSGSQQFF
many,TRBV4-1,TRBJ2-7,TRBD2,TGCGCCAGCAGCCAAGACGGGACTAGCGGGAGGTCTTGGCAGGGCGTCTACGAGCAGTACTTC,CASSQDGTSGRSWQGVYEQYF
once,TRBV7-2,TRBJ2-3,TRBD1,TGTGCCAGCAGCCGACAGACAGGGAACGCAGATACGCAGTATTTT,CASSRQTGNADTQYF
few,TRBV27,TRBJ2-7,TRBD1,TGTGCCAGCAGTTTATGGACAGGGGCCGAGCAGTACTTC,CASSLWTGAEQYF
many,TRBV20-1,TRBJ2-1,TRBD2,TGCAGTGCTAGATCCGAACTAGCGGGAGGCGCTTTGGGAGAGCAGTTCTTC,CSARSELAGGALGEQFF